The present entry profiles one T cell receptor (beta chain) with its context. No antigen is known for it. CDR3 length equals 17 residues. The ends lost 2 bases at V and 3 bases at J; junction bases unmatched: 9. From germline, CDR1 is SGHRS and CDR2 YFSETQ. The TCR beta cDNA libraries carried unique molecular identifiers. TCRdb re-analysed the PCR reads in MiXCR, keeping a single row per CDR3 protein. Of some 700,000 distinct CDR3 sequences in the sample, 55% to 70% were seen once. The data are from a study of post-analysis software for immune sequencing data. Overall study results and limits: When patients were compared with controls, a handful of TRBV segments were more frequent, TRBV5-6, TRBV5-1 and TRBV20-1 among them.

The chain combines TRBV5-1 with TRBJ1-1; 11 bases are shared with TRBD1. Sequencing was done on a sample of blood. This TCR was sampled from a girl aged 2 to 10 with multiple sclerosis. The CDR3 sequence is CASSFSGTGGRYTEAFF. The CDR3 coding sequence is TGCGCCAGCAGCTTCTCCGGGACAGGGGGTCGGTACACTGAAGCTTTCTTT.